The T cell receptor (beta chain) described here comes from a study of T cells in Graves' hyperthyroidism and ophthalmopathy. General study points: Also found in blood were most expanded thyroid clonotypes above 0.001.

The CDR3 spans 18 residues. V dropped 6 bases and J dropped 0 bases, with 21 bases sitting between them. In germline, CDR1 is DFQATT, CDR2 SNEGSKA (reference sequence). On this clonotype: Its antigen is not identified.

Uncontrolled infection, other autoimmune disease, pregnancy or lactation barred patients from enrollment. TCR beta CDR3 region amplification was performed from RNA transcripts. Primed by the HTBI set, a first-round RT-PCR was run on the TCR CDR3. In TCRdb, the multiplex PCR reads were re-called with MiXCR into one record per CDR3 protein. The table includes about 46,000 distinct CDR3 sequences, 49% detected once. J is TRBJ1-6 and V is TRBV20-1; maybe TRBD1 (6 bases). The sequenced sample consisted of peripheral blood or thyroid tissue (not recorded which). This TCR was sampled from a woman in her forties or fifties with Graves' hyperthyroidism. The CDR3: CSASSRGPPSSYNSPLHF. CDR3 nucleotide sequence: TGCAGTGCCAGCAGCAGGGGACCTCCAAGCTCCTATAATTCACCCCTCCACTTT.